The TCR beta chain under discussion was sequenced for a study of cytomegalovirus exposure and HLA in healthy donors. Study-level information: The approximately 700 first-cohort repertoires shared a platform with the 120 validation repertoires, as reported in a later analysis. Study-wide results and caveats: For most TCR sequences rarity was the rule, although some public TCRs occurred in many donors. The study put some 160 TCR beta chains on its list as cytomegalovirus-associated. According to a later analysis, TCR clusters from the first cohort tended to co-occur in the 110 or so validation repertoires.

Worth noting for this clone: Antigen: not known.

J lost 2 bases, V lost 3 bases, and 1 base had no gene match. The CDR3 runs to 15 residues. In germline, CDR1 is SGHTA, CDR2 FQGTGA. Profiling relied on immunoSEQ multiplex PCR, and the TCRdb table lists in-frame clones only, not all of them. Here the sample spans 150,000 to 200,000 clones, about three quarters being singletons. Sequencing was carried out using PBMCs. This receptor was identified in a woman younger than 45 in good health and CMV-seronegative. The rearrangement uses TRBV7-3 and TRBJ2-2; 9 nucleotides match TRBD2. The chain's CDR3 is CASSLTSGNTGELFF. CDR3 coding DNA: TGTGCCAGCAGCTTGACTAGCGGTAACACCGGGGAGCTGTTTTTT.